The 28 T cell receptor beta chains in this list originate from one sample, sequenced in a study of blood T cell repertoires in COVID-19. The protocol was immunoSEQ multiplex PCR, while the TCRdb copy is restricted to in-frame clones and leaves out a portion. Altogether around 220,000 clones are present, over 75% being singletons, with the ten largest covering 4.5% to 5.5%. Sequencing was done on a sample of peripheral blood. Receptors originate from a human donor in a cohort sampled during active COVID-19.

The gene calls are TRBV27 and TRBJ1-6, with 8 bases identical to TRBD1. J lost 3 bases, V lost 1 base, and 5 bases had no gene match. Germline-derived CDR1 and CDR2 are MNHEY and SMNVEV (reference sequence). There are 17 residues in the CDR3. For the CDR3, the DNA is TGTGCCAGCAGTTTATTGTCAGGGGGCAGCTATAATTCACCCCTCCACTTT. Translated: CASSLLSGGSYNSPLHF.

The chain carries TRBV6-4 and TRBJ2-2, with 9 bases that match TRBD2. Germline V CDR1 and CDR2: MRHNA, SNTAGT. Trimming took 2 bases from V and 6 from J; bases not matched to a gene: 1. The length of the CDR3 is 14 residues. CDR3 nucleotides: TGTGCCAGCAGTGACATAGCGGGAGCCGGGGAGCTGTTTTTT. Protein: CASSDIAGAGELFF.

The chain links TRBV6-2 or TRBV6-3 to TRBJ2-1, with D possibly being TRBD2 (5 bases). Germline V gives CDR1 MNHEY, CDR2 SVGEGT. V was cut by 2 bases and J by 1 base, with 6 bases left in between. The CDR3 extends over 14 amino acids. CDR3 nucleotide sequence: TGTGCCAGCAGTTACGGCGGGTCCTACAATGAGCAGTTCTTC. Translating gives CASSYGGSYNEQFF.

The chain combines TRBV27 with TRBJ2-1, with D hard to call. Trimming took off 8 bases at V and 7 bases at J, with 12 bases between the two ends. From germline, CDR1 is MNHEY and CDR2 SMNVEV (reference sequence). The CDR3 extends over 12 amino acids. The CDR3 DNA reads as TGTGCCAGCGTATCCCCCGGGAATGAGCAGTTCTTC. This encodes CASVSPGNEQFF.

The rearrangement joins TRBV2 to TRBJ1-3; no definite D call. This CDR3 spans 13 amino acids. Germline V gene sequence: CDR1 SNHLY, CDR2 FYNNEI. The V end was cut by 6 bases, the J end by 0 bases, with 6 bases between. This CDR3 reads CASRGDSGNTIYF. Written as DNA, the CDR3 is TGTGCCAGCAGGGGAGACTCTGGAAACACCATATATTTT.

There are a few counts of this clone. J is TRBJ1-1 and V is TRBV28; TRBD1 matches 7 bases. Per germline, CDR1 MDHEN and CDR2 SYDVKM. The J segment lost 5 bases and the V segment lost 1 base, leaving 7 bases of the junction unmatched. This CDR3 comprises 15 residues. This chain's CDR3 is CASSLSTGVVTEAFF. Written as DNA, the CDR3 is TGTGCCAGCAGTTTATCTACAGGGGTGGTTACTGAAGCTTTCTTT.

The V gene is TRBV9, the J gene TRBJ2-7; D is possibly TRBD1 (5 bases). Germline V gene lookup returns CDR1 SGDLS and CDR2 YYNGEE. V shed 0 bases and J shed 2 bases, with 9 bases lying between them. The CDR3 length is 14 residues. CDR3 DNA sequence: TGTGCCAGCAGCGTAGACAGGCCTCCCTACGAGCAGTACTTC. Translated: CASSVDRPPYEQYF.

This chain connects TRBV29-1 to TRBJ1-4; the D is unclear. Trimming cost V 1 base and J 4 bases, with 16 bases left between them. The CDR3 is made up of 16 amino acids. Germline V gene data show CDR1 as SQVTM and CDR2 as ANQGSEA. CDR3 amino acids: CSVEGDYGRSNEKLFF. The CDR3 DNA reads as TGCAGCGTTGAAGGCGATTATGGGAGAAGTAATGAAAAACTGTTTTTT.

This clone has a single count. In nucleotides, the CDR3 is TGTGCCAGTAGTAATGACAGGGTGCAAGATCAGCCCCAGCATTTT. This translates into CASSNDRVQDQPQHF. This rearrangement joins TRBV19 to TRBJ1-5; 7 bases map to TRBD1. CDR3 length equals 15 residues. Germline V gives CDR1 LNHDA, CDR2 SQIVND (reference sequence). The V gene end was trimmed by 4 bases and the J gene end by 5 bases; junction bases not matched to a gene: 8. Full variable domain (remainder filled in from reference TRBV19 and TRBJ1-5): DGGITQSPKYLFRKEGQNVTLSCEQNLNHDAMYWYRQDPGQGLRLIYYSQIVNDFQKGDIAEGYSVSREKKESFPLTVTSAQKNPTAFYLCASSNDRVQDQPQHFGDGTRLSIL.

The J gene is TRBJ2-7, the V gene TRBV9; perhaps TRBD2 as D (5 bases). The V and J ends lost 3 bases and 5 bases respectively, with 15 bases between them. The germline V gene has CDR1 SGDLS and CDR2 YYNGEE. The CDR3 is made up of 14 amino acids. This CDR3 is CASSGGGSYDEQYF. DNA of the CDR3: TGTGCCAGCAGCGGCGGTGGGAGTTATGACGAGCAGTACTTC.

The genes are TRBV4-2 and TRBJ2-7; TRBD1 matches 7 bases. This CDR3 is 14 amino acids long. V dropped 7 bases and J dropped 2; count of bases not matched to a gene: 8. From germline, CDR1 is LGHNA and CDR2 YNFKEQ. DNA for the CDR3: TGTGCCAGCAAGCAGGGGGTTCCCCCCTACGAGCAGTACTTC. It encodes CASKQGVPPYEQYF.

This chain connects TRBV9 to TRBJ2-1, with TRBD2 matching 7 bases. V trimming: 0 bases; J trimming: 6 bases; junction bases outside the gene matches: 6. Germline CDR1 and CDR2: SGDLS and YYNGEE. CDR3 length equals 15 residues. The CDR3 DNA follows: TGTGCCAGCAGCGTAGGGGCTAGCGGAGGCAATGAGCAGTTCTTC. It translates to CASSVGASGGNEQFF.

The chain combines TRBV6-7 with TRBJ2-7; 9 bases map to TRBD1. TRBV6-7 is an ORF for which the function is uncertain. The CDR3 has 17 residues. Trimming removed 8 bases from V and 2 bases from J; junction bases left unmatched: 16. Here the CDR3 DNA reads TGTGCCAGCCGTCTGCGAAGGACAGGGGATTATACCTACGAGCAGTACTTC. It specifies CASRLRRTGDYTYEQYF.

In this sample, this clone turned up once. The V call is TRBV30, the J call TRBJ1-1, with D tentatively TRBD1 (6 bases). CDR1 GTSNPN and CDR2 SVGIG come from the germline V gene (reference sequence). The CDR3 consists of 12 residues. V gave up 4 bases and J gave up 1 base, with 7 bases separating them. Written as DNA, the CDR3 is TGTGCCTGGATGACAGGGAACACTGAAGCTTTCTTT. Translated, it gives CAWMTGNTEAFF.

This chain links TRBV24-1 with TRBJ2-2; D remains ambiguous. CDR1 is KGHDR and CDR2 is SFDVKD in the germline V gene. With 5 bases removed from V and 0 bases from J, the gap between germline ends came to 9 bases. The CDR3 runs to 15 residues. CDR3 residues: CATSGTETNTGELFF. The CDR3 DNA reads TGTGCCACCAGTGGAACGGAGACGAACACCGGGGAGCTGTTTTTT.

V gene TRBV2 combines with J gene TRBJ1-5, with 7 positions matching TRBD1. This CDR3 comprises 16 residues. V shed 6 bases, J shed 1 base, and the junction held 9 bases outside the gene matches. Germline assignment: CDR1 SNHLY and CDR2 FYNNEI. The CDR3 is CASRGQLAKSNQPQHF. The CDR3 region has the DNA TGTGCCAGCAGGGGACAGTTAGCGAAGAGCAATCAGCCCCAGCATTTT.

This chain links TRBV5-1 with TRBJ2-7; TRBD1 aligns across 8 bases. Germline values: CDR1 SGHRS, CDR2 YFSETQ. The junction had 7 bases not matched to a gene; V was cut back by 4 bases and J by 1 base. The CDR3 loop spans 15 amino acids. The CDR3 sequence is CASSRNTGGSYEQYF. The CDR3 bases are TGCGCCAGCAGCCGAAACACAGGGGGATCCTACGAGCAGTACTTC.

The chain has TRBV7-9 and TRBJ2-5, with D perhaps matching TRBD2 (5 bases). CDR1 is SEHNR and CDR2 is FQNEAQ in the germline V gene (reference sequence). V lost 3 bases to trimming and J lost 4 bases, with 9 bases between them. The CDR3 runs to 13 residues. The CDR3 DNA is TGTGCCAGCAGCTTCGGACTGCTAGAGACCCAGTACTTC. Residues: CASSFGLLETQYF.

The chain is built from TRBV4-3 and TRBJ2-2; D gene ambiguous. The germline V and J ends were trimmed by 0 bases and 6 bases, with 8 bases remaining between them. CDR3 length equals 14 residues. Per germline, CDR1 LGHNA and CDR2 YSLEER. CDR3 nucleotide sequence: TGCGCCAGCAGCCAAGATCTAGACGCCGGGGAGCTGTTTTTT. This encodes CASSQDLDAGELFF.

The genes are TRBV9 and TRBJ2-7; 10 nucleotides agree with TRBD1. This CDR3 is 14 amino acids long. J lost 4 bases, V lost 3 bases, and 4 bases had no gene match. CDR1 is SGDLS, CDR2 YYNGEE, per germline. CDR3 in DNA: TGTGCCAGCAGCGCCCGACAGGGGGCTTACGAGCAGTACTTC. It is translated as CASSARQGAYEQYF.

V and J are TRBV5-6 and TRBJ2-7; 8 positions match TRBD2. The germline CDR1 and CDR2 sequences are SGHDT and YYEEEE. V lost 1 base, J lost 7 bases, and 10 bases stayed unmatched. The CDR3 has 15 residues. CDR3 in DNA: TGTGCCAGCAGCTTGAGCGGGAGCAACCTCTATGAGCAGTACTTC. As protein: CASSLSGSNLYEQYF. Supplemented by reference TRBV5-6 and TRBJ2-7, the full variable domain reads DAGVTQSPTHLIKTRGQQVTLRCSPKSGHDTVSWYQQALGQGPQFIFQYYEEEERQRGNFPDRFSGHQFPNYSSELNVNALLLGDSALYLCASSLSGSNLYEQYFGPGTRLTVT.

The chain employs TRBV4-1 and TRBJ1-4; 7 nucleotides line up with TRBD1. The germline CDR1 and CDR2 sequences are MGHRA and YSYEKL. The CDR3 has 17 residues. The ends lost 0 bases at V and 5 bases at J; junction bases unmatched: 9. Written as DNA, the CDR3 is TGCGCCAGCAGCCAAGAAGGGGGCTGGGGGATAAATGAAAAACTGTTTTTT. Translated, it gives CASSQEGGWGINEKLFF.

The J gene is TRBJ2-3, the V gene TRBV5-1, with 11 bases lining up with TRBD2. V lost 0 bases and J lost 5; bases outside the gene matches: 5. The germline gives CDR1 SGHRS, CDR2 YFSETQ. This CDR3 spans 16 amino acids. CDR3 residues: CASSLGDSGRGDTQYF. As DNA, the CDR3 is TGCGCCAGCAGCTTGGGGGATAGCGGGAGGGGAGATACGCAGTATTTT.

This clone was seen a handful of times. The genes are TRBV7-9 and TRBJ1-2, with a tentative D call TRBD1 (6 bases). CDR3 length: 13 residues. Germline V gives CDR1 SEHNR, CDR2 FQNEAQ (reference sequence). Trimming left V 4 bases short and J 4 bases short, with 10 bases between. The CDR3 sequence: CASSSQGLYGYTF. The CDR3, as DNA: TGTGCCAGCAGCTCACAGGGCCTCTATGGCTACACCTTC.

The chain joins TRBV24-1 to TRBJ2-1; the match to TRBD2 covers 11 bases. Trimming at V came to 5 bases and at J to 7 bases, leaving 6 bases not matched to a gene. Germline V gives CDR1 KGHDR, CDR2 SFDVKD. CDR3 length: 15 residues. The CDR3 loop reads CATSALAGGKNEQFF. Written as DNA, the CDR3 is TGTGCCACCAGTGCCCTAGCGGGAGGTAAAAATGAGCAGTTCTTC.

The gene calls are TRBV7-2 and TRBJ2-7, with 8 positions matching TRBD2. With 5 bases clipped from V and 2 bases from J, the junction kept 5 bases outside the gene matches. CDR3 size: 14 residues. The germline gives CDR1 SGHTA, CDR2 FQGNSA. The CDR3 region has the DNA TGTGCCAGCAGCCCCCTTAGCGGGGCCTACGAGCAGTACTTC. Protein sequence: CASSPLSGAYEQYF.

This clone came up once. The chain has TRBV3-1 (or the pseudogene TRBV3-2) and TRBJ2-7; the match to TRBD2 covers 11 bases. The length of the CDR3 is 15 residues. Germline CDR1 LGHDT, CDR2 YNNKEL (reference sequence). V lost 4 bases to trimming and J lost 3 bases; unmatched junction nucleotides: 5. In nucleotides, the CDR3 is TGTGCCAGCAGCCGTGTAGCGGGAGGGCGCTACGAGCAGTACTTC. Translation gives CASSRVAGGRYEQYF.

The V call is TRBV9, the J call TRBJ2-7; 8 bases agree with TRBD2. J gave up 5 bases and V 2 bases, and 6 bases lay outside the gene matches. CDR1 and CDR2 (germline): SGDLS, YYNGEE. The CDR3 runs 14 residues. Here the CDR3 DNA reads TGTGCCAGCAGCGTCAGCGGGAGCGTCAACGAGCAGTACTTC. Translated: CASSVSGSVNEQYF.